This TCR beta chain is from a study of CD8 T cells in ankylosing spondylitis. On this clonotype: Its antigen is currently unknown.

In germline, CDR1 is SEHNR, CDR2 FQNEAQ (reference sequence). The CDR3 runs to 16 residues. Trimming pared 6 bases from V and 1 base from J, leaving 16 bases between. TCRdb fed the 5' RACE reads into MiXCR, producing one record per CDR3 protein. The sample gives a few hundred thousand distinct CDR3 sequences, approximately 20% of which show up once; under 55% is in the top ten. Study-wide results and caveats: Researchers report that disease-linked clones proved CD8+ and relatively rare in peripheral blood. Reactive arthritis synovial fluid and blood were previously reported to contain some motif variants. Seemingly distinctive of ankylosing spondylitis blood was a TCR beta motif formed by eight highly homologous variants.

This chain uses TRBV7-9 with TRBJ2-1, with D possibly TRBD1 on 6 matching bases. The clonotype originates from a male donor with ankylosing spondylitis. Sequenced sample: blood, either unsorted or a sorted T cell fraction (not recorded which). The CDR3 region has the DNA TGTGCCAGCAGTCGCTCTGGGGGCGAATCCTACAATGAGCAGTTCTTC. It is translated as CASSRSGGESYNEQFF.